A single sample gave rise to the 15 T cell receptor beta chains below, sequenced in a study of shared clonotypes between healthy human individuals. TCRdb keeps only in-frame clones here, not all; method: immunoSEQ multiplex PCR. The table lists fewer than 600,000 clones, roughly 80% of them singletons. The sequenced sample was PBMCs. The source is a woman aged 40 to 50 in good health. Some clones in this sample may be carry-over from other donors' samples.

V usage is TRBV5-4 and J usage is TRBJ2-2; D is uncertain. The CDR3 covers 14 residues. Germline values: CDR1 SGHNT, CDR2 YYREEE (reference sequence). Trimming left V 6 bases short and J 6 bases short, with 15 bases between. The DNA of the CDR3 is TGTGCCAGCACCTCAACGGACCGTCCCGGGGAGCTGTTTTTT. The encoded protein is CASTSTDRPGELFF. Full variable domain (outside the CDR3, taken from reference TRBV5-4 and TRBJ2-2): ETGVTQSPTHLIKTRGQQVTLRCSSQSGHNTVSWYQQALGQGPQFIFQYYREEENGRGNFPPRFSGLQFPNYSSELNVNALELDDSALYLCASTSTDRPGELFFGEGSRLTVL.

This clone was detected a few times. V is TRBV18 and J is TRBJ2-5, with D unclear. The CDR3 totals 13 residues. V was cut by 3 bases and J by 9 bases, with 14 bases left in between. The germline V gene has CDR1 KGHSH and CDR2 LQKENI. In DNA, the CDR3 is TGTGCCAGCTCACCCCCTGGGGAAGTGGCCCAGTACTTC. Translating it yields CASSPPGEVAQYF.

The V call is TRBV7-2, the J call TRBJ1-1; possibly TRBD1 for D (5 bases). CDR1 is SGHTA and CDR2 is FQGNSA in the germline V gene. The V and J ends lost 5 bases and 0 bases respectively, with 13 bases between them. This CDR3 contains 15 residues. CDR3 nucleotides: TGTGCCAGCAGCCAAGAGGTGGGGGTGAACACTGAAGCTTTCTTT. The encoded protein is CASSQEVGVNTEAFF. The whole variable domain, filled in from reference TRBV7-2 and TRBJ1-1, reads GAGVSQSPSNKVTEKGKDVELRCDPISGHTALYWYRQSLGQGLEFLIYFQGNSAPDKSGLPSDRFSAERTGGSVSTLTIQRTQQEDSAVYLCASSQEVGVNTEAFFGQGTRLTVV.

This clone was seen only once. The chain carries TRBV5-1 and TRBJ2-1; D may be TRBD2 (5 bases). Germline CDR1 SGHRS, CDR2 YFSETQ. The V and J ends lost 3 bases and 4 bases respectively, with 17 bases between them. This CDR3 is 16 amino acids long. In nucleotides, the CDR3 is TGCGCCAGCAGCTCGGAACTAGGTTTAGGGTACAATGAGCAGTTCTTC. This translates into CASSSELGLGYNEQFF.

The CDR3 region is CASSLSSPLHF. DNA for the CDR3: TGTGCCAGCAGTTTGAGTTCACCCCTCCACTTT. The chain joins TRBV28 to TRBJ1-6; D is unresolved. CDR1 and CDR2 (germline): MDHEN, SYDVKM. The V gene lost 3 bases and the J gene lost 9 bases, with 3 bases spanning the gap. CDR3 length equals 11 residues.

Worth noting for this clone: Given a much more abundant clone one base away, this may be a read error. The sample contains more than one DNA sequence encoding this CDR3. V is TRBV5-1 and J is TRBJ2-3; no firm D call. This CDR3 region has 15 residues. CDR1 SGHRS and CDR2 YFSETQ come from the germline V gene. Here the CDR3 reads CASSSSGSEGDTQYF. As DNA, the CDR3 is TGCGCCAGCAGTAGCTCCGGTTCTGAAGGAGATACGCAGTACTTT.

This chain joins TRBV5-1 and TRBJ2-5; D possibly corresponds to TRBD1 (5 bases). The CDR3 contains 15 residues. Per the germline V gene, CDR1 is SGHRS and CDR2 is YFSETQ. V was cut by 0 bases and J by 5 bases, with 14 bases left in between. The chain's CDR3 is CASSLEGRLLETQYF. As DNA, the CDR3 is TGCGCCAGCAGCTTGGAGGGGCGCTTGTTGGAGACCCAGTACTTC.

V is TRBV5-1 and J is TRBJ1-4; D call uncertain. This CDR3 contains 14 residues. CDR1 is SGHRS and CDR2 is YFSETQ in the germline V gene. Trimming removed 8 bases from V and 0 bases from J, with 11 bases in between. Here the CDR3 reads CASTVGATNEKLFF. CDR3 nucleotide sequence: TGCGCCAGTACCGTCGGGGCAACTAATGAAAAACTGTTTTTT. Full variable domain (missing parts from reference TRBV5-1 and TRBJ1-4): KAGVTQTPRYLIKTRGQQVTLSCSPISGHRSVSWYQQTPGQGLQFLFEYFSETQRNKGNFPGRFSGRQFSNSRSEMNVSTLELGDSALYLCASTVGATNEKLFFGSGTQLSVL.

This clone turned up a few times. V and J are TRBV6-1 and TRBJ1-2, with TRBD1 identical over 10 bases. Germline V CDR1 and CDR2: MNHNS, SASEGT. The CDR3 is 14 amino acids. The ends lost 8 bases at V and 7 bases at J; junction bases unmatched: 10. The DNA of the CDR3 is TGTGCCAGCTCACCGGGACAGGGGAGTTCTGGCTACACCTTC. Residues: CASSPGQGSSGYTF.

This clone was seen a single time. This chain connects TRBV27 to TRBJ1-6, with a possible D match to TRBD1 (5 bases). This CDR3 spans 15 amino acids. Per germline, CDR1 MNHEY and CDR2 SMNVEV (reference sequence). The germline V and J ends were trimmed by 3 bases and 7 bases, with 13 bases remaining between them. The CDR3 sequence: CASSFGQAPNSPLHF. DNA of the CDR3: TGTGCCAGCAGTTTCGGACAAGCACCCAATTCACCCCTCCACTTT.

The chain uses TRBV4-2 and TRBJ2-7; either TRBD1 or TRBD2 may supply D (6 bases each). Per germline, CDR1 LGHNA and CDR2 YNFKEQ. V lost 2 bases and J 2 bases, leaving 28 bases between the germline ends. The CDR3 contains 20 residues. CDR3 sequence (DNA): TGTGCCAGCAGCCAAATCAATAGGGGGGCGCGGCCACCCGGGACCTACGAGCAGTACTTC. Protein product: CASSQINRGARPPGTYEQYF.

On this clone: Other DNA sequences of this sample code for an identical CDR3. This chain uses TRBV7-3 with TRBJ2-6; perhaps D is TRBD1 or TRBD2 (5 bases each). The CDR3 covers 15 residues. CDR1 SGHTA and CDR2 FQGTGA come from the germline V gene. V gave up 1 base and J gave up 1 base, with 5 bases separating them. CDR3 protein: CASSLRGSGANVLTF. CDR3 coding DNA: TGTGCCAGCAGCTTAAGGGGGTCTGGGGCCAACGTCCTGACTTTC.

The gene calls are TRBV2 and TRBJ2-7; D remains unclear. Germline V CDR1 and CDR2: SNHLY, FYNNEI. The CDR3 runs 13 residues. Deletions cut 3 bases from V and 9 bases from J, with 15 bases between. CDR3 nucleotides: TGTGCCAGCAGTGAGGTTTCTGGGGTGGCGCAGTACTTC. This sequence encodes CASSEVSGVAQYF. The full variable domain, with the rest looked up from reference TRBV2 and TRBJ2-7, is EPEVTQTPSHQVTQMGQEVILRCVPISNHLYFYWYRQILGQKVEFLVSFYNNEISEKSEIFDDQFSVERPDGSNFTLKIRSTKLEDSAMYFCASSEVSGVAQYFGPGTRLTVT.

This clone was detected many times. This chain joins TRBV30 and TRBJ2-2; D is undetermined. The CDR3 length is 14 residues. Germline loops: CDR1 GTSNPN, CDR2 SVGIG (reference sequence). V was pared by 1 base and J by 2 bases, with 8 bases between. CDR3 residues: CAWSALSNTGELFF. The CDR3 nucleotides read TGTGCCTGGAGTGCACTTAGTAACACCGGGGAGCTGTTTTTT. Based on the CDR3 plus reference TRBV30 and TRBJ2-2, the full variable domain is SQTIHQWPATLVQPVGSPLSLECTVEGTSNPNLYWYRQAAGRGLQLLFYSVGIGQISSEVPQNLSASRPQDRQFILSSKKLLLSDSGFYLCAWSALSNTGELFFGEGSRLTVL.

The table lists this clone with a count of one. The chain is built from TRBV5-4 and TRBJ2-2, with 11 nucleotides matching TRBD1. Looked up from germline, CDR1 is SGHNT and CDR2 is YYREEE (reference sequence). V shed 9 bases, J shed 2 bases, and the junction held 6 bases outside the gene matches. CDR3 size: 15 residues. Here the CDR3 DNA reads TGTGCCACGCGGGACAGGGGGGATAACACCGGGGAGCTGTTTTTT. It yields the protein CATRDRGDNTGELFF.